These T cell receptor beta chains were read from a single sample in a study of blood T cell repertoires in COVID-19. The table came from immunoSEQ multiplex PCR; TCRdb's copy has only in-frame clones and leaves some out. The data show 40,000 to 50,000 clones, roughly 90% seen once. Sequencing input: peripheral blood. These receptors all stem from a man aged 45-60 years with active COVID-19. Both conserved end residues are part of each CDR3. Each record gives: D gene, clone size, V gene, J gene, CDR3 protein, CDR3 DNA. A D gene is named only where the DNA matches it firmly. Size values are once, few and many counts, or a class for expanded clones, and some rows have none.

D: -; size: -; V: TRBV29-1; J: TRBJ2-1; CDR3: CSAKGRGNEQFF; DNA: TGCAGCGCCAAGGGCAGGGGCAATGAGCAGTTCTTC
D: TRBD2; size: -; V: TRBV14; J: TRBJ2-1; CDR3: CASRRTSGSYNEQFF; DNA: TGTGCCAGCAGGCGGACTAGCGGGTCCTACAATGAGCAGTTCTTC
D: -; size: once; V: TRBV7-8; J: TRBJ2-2; CDR3: CASCPDFRGTGELFF; DNA: TGTGCCAGCTGCCCGGATTTTCGGGGGACCGGGGAGCTGTTTTTT
D: TRBD1; size: few; V: TRBV7-8; J: TRBJ1-5; CDR3: CASSLDRGYSNQPQHF; DNA: TGTGCCAGCAGCTTAGACAGGGGGTACTCCAATCAGCCCCAGCATTTT
D: TRBD2; size: -; V: TRBV18; J: TRBJ2-1; CDR3: CASSPGLAGVNEQFF; DNA: TGTGCCAGCTCGCCAGGGCTAGCGGGAGTTAATGAGCAGTTCTTC
D: TRBD2; size: -; V: TRBV6-4; J: TRBJ2-1; CDR3: CASSEFASGSNEQFF; DNA: TGTGCCAGCAGTGAGTTCGCTAGCGGGAGCAATGAGCAGTTCTTC
D: -; size: -; V: TRBV11-2; J: TRBJ2-3; CDR3: CASSSLAISTDTQYF; DNA: TGTGCCAGCAGCTCTCTAGCGATCAGCACAGATACGCAGTATTTT
D: TRBD2; size: -; V: TRBV19; J: TRBJ2-1; CDR3: CASSITQGLAVYNEQFF; DNA: TGTGCCAGTAGTATCACCCAGGGACTAGCAGTTTACAATGAGCAGTTCTTC
D: TRBD2; size: -; V: TRBV7-9; J: TRBJ2-3; CDR3: CASSSRLGLMGPDTQYF; DNA: TGTGCCAGCAGCTCCCGATTGGGACTAATGGGGCCAGATACGCAGTATTTT
D: -; size: -; V: TRBV11-3; J: TRBJ2-3; CDR3: CASSPVSSTDTQYF; DNA: TGTGCCAGCAGCCCCGTATCGAGCACAGATACGCAGTATTTT
D: TRBD1; size: -; V: TRBV6-5; J: TRBJ2-1; CDR3: CASSPDRVTYNEQFF; DNA: TGTGCCAGCAGTCCAGACAGGGTGACGTACAATGAGCAGTTCTTC
D: -; size: -; V: TRBV13; J: TRBJ2-7; CDR3: CASSLGSEQYF; DNA: TGTGCCAGCAGCCTCGGTAGCGAGCAGTACTTC
D: TRBD1; size: -; V: TRBV7-9; J: TRBJ2-1; CDR3: CASRTGHEQFF; DNA: TGTGCCAGCAGGACAGGGCATGAGCAGTTCTTC
D: TRBD2; size: -; V: TRBV6-2/TRBV6-3; J: TRBJ2-7; CDR3: CASSRGTSGRNYEQYF; DNA: TGTGCCAGCAGTCGGGGGACTAGCGGACGAAACTACGAGCAGTACTTC
D: TRBD2; size: -; V: TRBV29-1; J: TRBJ2-1; CDR3: CSVVSSGGNEQFF; DNA: TGCAGCGTTGTGTCTAGCGGAGGTAATGAGCAGTTCTTC
D: -; size: -; V: TRBV2; J: TRBJ1-5; CDR3: CASSSEGGNNQPQHF; DNA: TGTGCCAGCAGCTCCGAGGGAGGGAACAATCAGCCCCAGCATTTT
D: -; size: -; V: TRBV30; J: TRBJ1-3; CDR3: CACRVAPGITIYF; DNA: TGTGCCTGCAGAGTAGCACCTGGAATCACCATATATTTT
D: TRBD2; size: -; V: TRBV11-3; J: TRBJ2-1; CDR3: CASSRRLAGGGNEQFF; DNA: TGTGCCAGCAGCCGAAGACTAGCGGGAGGGGGCAATGAGCAGTTCTTC
D: TRBD2; size: -; V: TRBV29-1; J: TRBJ2-6; CDR3: CSVGTSGTPGANVLTF; DNA: TGCAGCGTGGGGACTAGCGGTACTCCTGGGGCCAACGTCCTGACTTTC
D: TRBD2; size: -; V: TRBV15; J: TRBJ2-1; CDR3: CATSRDLAVQFF; DNA: TGTGCCACCAGCAGAGATCTAGCGGTGCAGTTCTTC
D: TRBD2; size: -; V: TRBV6-1; J: TRBJ2-3; CDR3: CASSEAHGREADTQYF; DNA: TGTGCCAGCAGTGAAGCTCACGGGAGGGAGGCAGATACGCAGTATTTT
D: -; size: -; V: TRBV4-3; J: TRBJ2-7; CDR3: CASSQEGAPPYEQYF; DNA: TGCGCCAGCAGCCAAGAGGGCGCACCCCCCTACGAGCAGTACTTC
D: TRBD1; size: -; V: TRBV6-1; J: TRBJ2-2; CDR3: CASSEGWDRVFRWETGELFF; DNA: TGTGCCAGCAGTGAAGGGTGGGACAGGGTATTTAGGTGGGAGACCGGGGAGCTGTTTTTT
D: -; size: -; V: TRBV5-1; J: TRBJ2-7; CDR3: CASSFRDGGIEQYF; DNA: TGCGCCAGCAGCTTCCGGGACGGCGGGATCGAGCAGTACTTC
D: -; size: once; V: TRBV19; J: TRBJ2-6; CDR3: CASRSRLGANVLTF; DNA: TGTGCCAGTAGGAGCCGGTTAGGGGCCAACGTCCTGACTTTC
D: TRBD2; size: -; V: TRBV2; J: TRBJ2-1; CDR3: CATTSGDYNEQFF; DNA: TGTGCCACCACTAGCGGGGATTACAATGAGCAGTTCTTC
D: -; size: -; V: TRBV18; J: TRBJ2-7; CDR3: CASSPGGDEQYF; DNA: TGTGCCAGCTCACCAGGGGGCGACGAGCAGTACTTC
D: TRBD1; size: -; V: TRBV4-1; J: TRBJ1-1; CDR3: CASRHRGNTEAFF; DNA: TGCGCCAGCAGACACAGGGGGAACACTGAAGCTTTCTTT
D: TRBD1; size: -; V: TRBV6-2/TRBV6-3; J: TRBJ1-2; CDR3: CASSYGRDRAANYGYTF; DNA: TGTGCCAGCAGTTACGGACGGGACAGGGCAGCTAACTATGGCTACACCTTC
D: -; size: -; V: TRBV6-6; J: TRBJ1-3; CDR3: CASSYSTDSAIYF; DNA: TGTGCCAGCAGTTACTCGACGGACAGCGCCATATATTTT
D: -; size: -; V: TRBV6-5; J: TRBJ1-3; CDR3: CASIVGAAGNTIYF; DNA: TGTGCCAGCATCGTTGGGGCTGCTGGAAACACCATATATTTT
D: -; size: -; V: TRBV5-1; J: TRBJ1-1; CDR3: CASSPAASNTEAFF; DNA: TGCGCCAGCAGCCCCGCAGCGTCGAACACTGAAGCTTTCTTT
D: -; size: -; V: TRBV29-1; J: TRBJ2-3; CDR3: CSVEVVSNTDTQYF; DNA: TGCAGCGTTGAAGTGGTCAGTAACACAGATACGCAGTATTTT
D: TRBD2; size: -; V: TRBV6-6; J: TRBJ2-1; CDR3: CASSSTSGVSYNEQFF; DNA: TGTGCCAGCAGTTCGACTAGCGGAGTCTCCTACAATGAGCAGTTCTTC
D: -; size: -; V: TRBV28; J: TRBJ1-6; CDR3: CASSWQGFISPLHF; DNA: TGTGCCAGCAGTTGGCAGGGTTTTATTTCACCCCTCCACTTT
D: -; size: -; V: TRBV30; J: TRBJ1-1; CDR3: CAWSPFDRNTEAFF; DNA: TGTGCCTGGAGTCCATTTGACAGGAACACTGAAGCTTTCTTT
D: -; size: -; V: TRBV19; J: TRBJ1-2; CDR3: CASRRSGTYGYTF; DNA: TGTGCCAGCCGAAGATCAGGGACTTATGGCTACACCTTC
D: -; size: -; V: TRBV19; J: TRBJ2-3; CDR3: CATTRGDTDTQYF; DNA: TGTGCCACGACCCGCGGGGACACAGATACGCAGTATTTT
D: -; size: -; V: TRBV5-1; J: TRBJ1-1; CDR3: CASSPGLGGAFF; DNA: TGCGCCAGCAGCCCTGGACTGGGTGGCGCTTTCTTT
D: TRBD2; size: once; V: TRBV5-6; J: TRBJ2-3; CDR3: CASSSPGTSGKGDTQYF; DNA: TGTGCCAGCAGCTCCCCCGGGACTAGCGGGAAAGGAGATACGCAGTATTTT
D: -; size: -; V: TRBV7-8; J: TRBJ2-1; CDR3: CASRTRASAGDNEQFF; DNA: TGTGCCAGCAGAACCAGAGCGAGCGCTGGTGACAATGAGCAGTTCTTC
D: TRBD1; size: -; V: TRBV27; J: TRBJ1-5; CDR3: CASSPGQGNQPQHF; DNA: TGTGCCAGCAGTCCGGGACAGGGTAATCAGCCCCAGCATTTT
D: -; size: -; V: TRBV6-5; J: TRBJ2-7; CDR3: CASIQSGSYEQYF; DNA: TGTGCCAGCATTCAAAGCGGGTCCTACGAGCAGTACTTC
D: TRBD1; size: -; V: TRBV5-4; J: TRBJ1-1; CDR3: CASSRMAGGRNTEAFF; DNA: TGTGCCAGCAGCAGGATGGCAGGGGGGAGGAACACTGAAGCTTTCTTT
D: -; size: -; V: TRBV27; J: TRBJ2-6; CDR3: CASSAALSGANVLTF; DNA: TGTGCCAGCAGTGCGGCCCTCTCTGGGGCCAACGTCCTGACTTTC
D: TRBD2; size: -; V: TRBV11-1; J: TRBJ2-7; CDR3: CASSLGVRGGYEQYF; DNA: TGTGCCAGCAGCTTAGGGGTCCGCGGGGGCTACGAGCAGTACTTC
D: -; size: once; V: TRBV27; J: TRBJ1-2; CDR3: CASSPGPNYGYTF; DNA: TGTGCCAGCAGCCCAGGGCCCAACTATGGCTACACCTTC
D: TRBD2; size: -; V: TRBV4-2; J: TRBJ2-5; CDR3: CASSQDREVLETQYF; DNA: TGTGCCAGCAGCCAAGATCGGGAGGTGCTGGAGACCCAGTACTTC
D: -; size: -; V: TRBV4-1; J: TRBJ2-7; CDR3: CASSQGPTDRSYEQYF; DNA: TGCGCCAGCAGCCAAGGCCCGACAGACCGAAGCTACGAGCAGTACTTC
D: -; size: -; V: TRBV7-9; J: TRBJ2-5; CDR3: CASSSGLETQYF; DNA: TGTGCCAGCAGCTCCGGTCTGGAGACCCAGTACTTC
D: TRBD1; size: -; V: TRBV5-4; J: TRBJ1-2; CDR3: CASSLAGGSGYTF; DNA: TGTGCCAGCAGCTTGGCAGGGGGAAGTGGCTACACCTTC
D: -; size: -; V: TRBV7-2; J: TRBJ1-1; CDR3: CASSPSGGILGSEAFF; DNA: TGTGCCAGCAGCCCAAGCGGCGGAATTCTAGGCTCTGAAGCTTTCTTT
D: TRBD1; size: many; V: TRBV7-8; J: TRBJ2-6; CDR3: CASILGTGGNVLTF; DNA: TGTGCCAGCATCTTGGGGACAGGTGGCAACGTCCTGACTTTC